This T cell receptor (beta chain) was profiled in a study of CD4 T cells in relation to SARS-CoV-2 and coronaviruses. The CDR3 has 14 residues. V gave up 5 bases and J gave up 4 bases; unmatched junction bases: 5. From germline, CDR1 is SGHNT and CDR2 YYREEE (reference sequence). Unexposed donor CD4+ T cells date from about 2011-2018, before the COVID-19 pandemic. After less than 11 days of culture, CD4+ T cells were isolated. In the case of this clone: The antigen is unknown.

The table came from immunoSEQ multiplex PCR; TCRdb's copy has only in-frame clones and leaves some out. Altogether about 26,000 clones are present, 73% being singletons, with the ten largest covering roughly 21%. V usage is TRBV5-4 and J usage is TRBJ1-2, with TRBD1 identical over 10 bases. The receptor comes from a human donor in good health. The sample was CD4+ T cells from PBMCs, cultured in vitro. The CDR3 sequence: CASRRTGGAYGYTF. CDR3 in DNA: TGTGCCAGCAGGCGGACAGGGGGAGCCTATGGCTACACCTTC.